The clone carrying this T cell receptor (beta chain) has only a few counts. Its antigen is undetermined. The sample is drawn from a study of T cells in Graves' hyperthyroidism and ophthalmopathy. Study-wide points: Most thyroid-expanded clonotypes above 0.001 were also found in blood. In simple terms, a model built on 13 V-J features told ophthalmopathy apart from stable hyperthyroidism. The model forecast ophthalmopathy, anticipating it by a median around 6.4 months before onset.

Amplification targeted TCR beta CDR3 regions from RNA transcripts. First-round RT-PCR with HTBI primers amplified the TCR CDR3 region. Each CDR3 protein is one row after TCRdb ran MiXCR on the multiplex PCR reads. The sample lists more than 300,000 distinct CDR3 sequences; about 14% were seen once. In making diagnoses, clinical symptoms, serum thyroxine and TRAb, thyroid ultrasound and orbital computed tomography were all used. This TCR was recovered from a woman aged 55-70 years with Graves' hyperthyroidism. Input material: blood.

The CDR3 loop reads CASSTTGIGETQYF. The CDR3 coding sequence is TGTGCCAGTAGTACGACAGGGATCGGGGAGACCCAGTACTTC. The V and J genes are TRBV19 and TRBJ2-5; 7 bases line up with TRBD1. CDR3 length: 14 residues. Losses at the gene ends were 4 bases for V and 5 bases for J; bases not matched to a gene: 7. Per germline, CDR1 LNHDA and CDR2 SQIVND (reference sequence). The full variable domain, its missing parts supplied by reference TRBV19 and TRBJ2-5, is DGGITQSPKYLFRKEGQNVTLSCEQNLNHDAMYWYRQDPGQGLRLIYYSQIVNDFQKGDIAEGYSVSREKKESFPLTVTSAQKNPTAFYLCASSTTGIGETQYFGPGTRLLVL.